The present entry profiles one T cell receptor beta chain with its context. The method was immunoSEQ multiplex PCR; TCRdb's version includes in-frame clones alone and lacks a portion of them. This table holds hundreds of thousands of clones, about 88% found once. This sample was included in a study of blood T cell repertoires in COVID-19. V trimming: 4 bases; J trimming: 5 bases; junction bases outside the gene matches: 6. CDR1 LGHDT and CDR2 YNNKEL come from the germline V gene (reference sequence). The CDR3 consists of 16 residues. Specimen: PBMCs or T cells enriched from blood (not recorded which). The J gene is TRBJ2-5, the V gene TRBV3-1 (or the pseudogene TRBV3-2); 14 nucleotides align to TRBD2. This sequence was found in a woman aged 60-75 years who had recovered from COVID-19. The CDR3 region is CASSPRLAGGQETQYF. The DNA for the CDR3 is TGTGCCAGCAGCCCCAGACTAGCGGGGGGGCAGGAGACCCAGTACTTC.